This T cell receptor beta chain was sequenced during a study of shared clonotypes between healthy human individuals. This CDR3 is built from 14 residues. Germline V gene sequence: CDR1 MNHEY, CDR2 SMNVEV (reference sequence). The trim removed 1 base at V and 3 bases at J, leaving 2 bases unmatched. CD8 cells regarded as naive lacked CD45RO, were positively chosen for CCR7, and omitted terminally differentiated effector memory CD45RA+ cells. Healthy HIV-negative adults without recent acute infections or vaccinations served as donors. Regarding the study as a whole: Depth of sequencing was expected to influence donor clonotype sharing.

Concerning this clone: What it recognizes is unknown.

The assay used deep level. This table comes from immunoSEQ multiplex PCR, and its TCRdb copy is limited to in-frame clones, with some not included. The top ten hold approximately 0.11% of the sample, which has hundreds of thousands of clones, roughly 95% seen once. The sequence was obtained from a woman in her thirties in good health. The source material was naive CD8+ T cells sorted from blood. The chain is built from TRBV27 and TRBJ2-7; 8 bases agree with TRBD2. The DNA for the CDR3 is TGTGCCAGCAGTTTATTAGCGGGAATCTACGAGCAGTACTTC. This encodes CASSLLAGIYEQYF.